Listed here is a single T cell receptor beta chain. This record belongs to a study of blood T cell repertoires in COVID-19. Looking at the study overall: Spain, Italy and the United States supplied samples that represented acute and convalescent COVID-19.

Measured with immunoSEQ multiplex PCR; TCRdb has only the in-frame clones, and not every one. The sample has some 240,000 clones, 80% to 85% seen once. Trimming removed 0 bases from V and 0 bases from J, with 8 bases in between. Germline V gene sequence: CDR1 SEHNR, CDR2 FQNEAQ (reference sequence). CDR3 length: 15 residues. The sample taken for sequencing was PBMCs or T cells enriched from blood (not recorded which). This receptor was identified in a man aged 45 to 65 who had recovered from COVID-19. V gene TRBV7-9 combines with J gene TRBJ1-2, with D uncertain. The CDR3 reads CASSLAEGSNYGYTF. The CDR3 DNA reads TGTGCCAGCAGCTTAGCGGAGGGATCTAACTATGGCTACACCTTC. Full variable domain (remainder filled in from reference TRBV7-9 and TRBJ1-2): DTGVSQNPRHKITKRGQNVTFRCDPISEHNRLYWYRQTLGQGPEFLTYFQNEAQLEKSRLLSDRFSAERPKGSFSTLEIQRTEQGDSAMYLCASSLAEGSNYGYTFGSGTRLTVV.